Listed below are T cell receptor beta chains from one sample, sequenced in a study of blood T cell repertoires in COVID-19. Data came from immunoSEQ multiplex PCR; TCRdb stores just in-frame clones and leaves some out. The sample records roughly 140,000 clones, around 83% being singletons. The specimen was peripheral blood. All receptors come from an elderly woman with acute or convalescent COVID-19. Both conserved end residues are part of each CDR3. The D gene is left open where the match is weak. The listing skips clone size in some rows; elsewhere it reads once, few, many or a size class.

V gene	J gene	clone size	D gene	CDR3 protein	CDR3 DNA
TRBV27	TRBJ2-3	NA	NA	CASSLRASVPDTQYF	TGTGCCAGCAGTTTAAGGGCTAGCGTGCCAGATACGCAGTATTTT
TRBV2	TRBJ2-2	NA	TRBD2	CASSLSGGAGELFF	TGTGCCAGCAGTTTGAGCGGGGGGGCCGGGGAGCTGTTTTTT
TRBV18	TRBJ2-1	NA	NA	CASSPPADRFQQFF	TGTGCCAGCTCACCACCCGCGGACAGATTTCAGCAGTTCTTC
TRBV7-2	TRBJ2-2	once	TRBD2	CASSLDRGGAGELFF	TGTGCCAGCAGCTTGGATCGGGGGGGCGCCGGGGAGCTGTTTTTT
TRBV28	TRBJ2-7	NA	NA	CAIRPGQGPYYEQYF	TGTGCCATCCGACCGGGGCAGGGGCCCTACTACGAGCAGTACTTC
TRBV5-6	TRBJ1-3	NA	NA	CASSLRSPSDTIYF	TGTGCCAGCAGCTTGCGGAGTCCTAGCGACACCATATATTTT
TRBV28	TRBJ1-3	NA	TRBD1	CASRSYRQGSGNTIYF	TGTGCCAGCAGATCTTACCGACAGGGTAGTGGAAACACCATATATTTT
TRBV28	TRBJ1-5	NA	NA	CATARGLADQPQHF	TGTGCCACCGCGCGGGGGTTGGCAGATCAGCCCCAGCATTTT
TRBV5-1	TRBJ1-3	once	NA	CASSLGSGNTGNTIYF	TGCGCCAGCAGCTTGGGATCAGGGAACACTGGAAACACCATATATTTT
TRBV6-5	TRBJ2-1	once	NA	CASGRHSGQGKEQFF	TGTGCCAGCGGTCGTCATAGCGGACAAGGCAAGGAGCAGTTCTTC
TRBV4-2	TRBJ1-2	NA	TRBD1	CASSQEVGTGALWGGYTF	TGTGCCAGCAGCCAAGAAGTAGGGACAGGGGCGCTTTGGGGAGGCTACACCTTC
TRBV15	TRBJ1-3	NA	NA	CATSRDRQEYIYF	TGTGCCACCAGCAGAGATCGACAGGAATACATATATTTT
TRBV20-1	TRBJ2-4	NA	NA	CSARDLLSQYF	TGCAGTGCTAGAGATCTCCTTAGCCAGTACTTC
TRBV10-1	TRBJ1-6	NA	NA	CASSEVDSTLHF	TGCGCCAGCAGTGAAGTCGACAGCACACTCCACTTT
TRBV7-3	TRBJ2-3	NA	NA	CASSPGVRPDTQYF	TGTGCCAGCAGCCCGGGGGTCCGGCCAGATACGCAGTATTTT
TRBV19	TRBJ1-5	NA	NA	CASTLGGEWANQPQHF	TGTGCCAGTACCCTAGGGGGGGAGTGGGCTAATCAGCCCCAGCATTTT
TRBV19	TRBJ2-1	NA	TRBD2	CASSIRLGTSYNEQFF	TGTGCCAGTAGTATAAGGTTAGGGACTAGCTACAATGAGCAGTTCTTC
TRBV3-1/TRBV3-2	TRBJ2-3	once	TRBD2	CASTLGGWGTDTQYF	TGTGCCAGCACCCTGGGGGGGTGGGGCACAGATACGCAGTATTTT
TRBV5-1	TRBJ2-5	few	NA	CASSLHPAQQETQYF	TGCGCCAGCAGCCTCCACCCGGCACAGCAAGAGACCCAGTACTTC
TRBV25-1	TRBJ2-7	NA	TRBD1	CASSPRDRGLSYEQYF	TGTGCCAGCAGTCCCAGAGACAGGGGGCTTAGTTACGAGCAGTACTTC
TRBV7-8	TRBJ2-2	few	NA	CASSYRPRGYTGELFF	TGTGCCAGCAGCTACCGCCCACGGGGGTACACCGGGGAGCTGTTTTTT
TRBV19	TRBJ1-6	few	TRBD1	CASKQGSNSPLHF	TGTGCCAGTAAACAGGGGAGTAATTCACCCCTCCACTTT
TRBV7-9	TRBJ2-3	NA	TRBD1	CASSSGQAVSSTDTQYF	TGTGCCAGCAGCTCCGGACAGGCGGTATCTAGCACAGATACGCAGTATTTT
TRBV10-1	TRBJ2-1	NA	NA	CASSISGSSYNEQFF	TGCGCCAGCAGTATTAGCGGCAGCTCCTACAATGAGCAGTTCTTC
TRBV28	TRBJ2-5	NA	NA	CASSLLGLEETQYF	TGTGCCAGCAGTTTATTGGGACTGGAAGAGACCCAGTACTTC
TRBV5-1	TRBJ2-3	NA	NA	CASSPDSSGVGADTQYF	TGCGCCAGCAGCCCCGATTCTTCGGGAGTAGGCGCAGATACGCAGTATTTT
TRBV5-3	TRBJ1-5	medium-sized	NA	CARSLVGREGGNQPQHF	TGTGCCAGAAGCTTGGTTGGCAGGGAAGGAGGCAATCAGCCCCAGCATTTT
TRBV6-6	TRBJ1-6	few	TRBD1	CASSSQGAPNSPLHF	TGTGCCAGCAGTTCGCAGGGGGCGCCGAATTCACCCCTCCACTTT
TRBV11-2	TRBJ1-1	NA	NA	CASSLFQGEAFF	TGTGCCAGCAGCTTATTCCAGGGGGAAGCTTTCTTT
TRBV27	TRBJ2-3	NA	NA	CASREAGTGTDTQYF	TGTGCCAGCAGGGAAGCAGGGACTGGCACAGATACGCAGTATTTT
TRBV27	TRBJ1-2	few	NA	CASRTYAERYGYTF	TGTGCCAGCAGGACCTATGCCGAGCGCTATGGCTACACCTTC